This record covers a single T cell receptor (beta chain). The sample belongs to a study of T cell changes during pregnancy in multiple sclerosis. Method: immunoSEQ multiplex PCR; TCRdb's copy keeps in-frame clones and lacks some. The table lists tens of thousands of clones, approximately 92% of them singletons. The material sequenced was CD4+ T cells from peripheral blood mononuclear cells, taken after pregnancy. This TCR was recovered from a female donor with multiple sclerosis, enrolled in a pregnancy study.

The CDR3 DNA is TGTGCTAGTGGTTTGGTACTGGGCCCCACAGATACGCAGTATTTT. It translates to CASGLVLGPTDTQYF. The chain employs TRBV12-5 and TRBJ2-3; D is undetermined. The CDR3 is made up of 15 amino acids. Trimming cost V 0 bases and J 2 bases, with 9 bases left between them. Germline CDR1 reads LGHNT; CDR2 reads FRNRAP.